One and the same sample provided the 23 T cell receptor beta chains below, sequenced in a study of shared clonotypes between healthy human individuals. Using immunoSEQ multiplex PCR, the repertoire was profiled, and TCRdb retains in-frame clones only, with some absent. The sample has fewer than 2.5 million clones; over 85% are singletons. Sequencing was done on a sample of naive CD4+ T cells from PBMCs. The subset here: CD45RA+ positively selected. These receptors were obtained from a man aged 18 to 30 in good health. Some clones in this sample may be carry-over from other donors' samples.

The CDR3 DNA reads TGTGCCAGCACCCCCCGGGACAGGGGGCATCAGCCCCAGCATTTT. It yields the protein CASTPRDRGHQPQHF. J is TRBJ1-5 and V is TRBV6-1, with 12 nucleotides matching TRBD1. The CDR3 sequence is 15 residues long. Trimming cost V 7 bases and J 5 bases; bases outside gene matches: 6. Germline CDR1 and CDR2: MNHNS and SASEGT.

The rearrangement joins TRBV28 to TRBJ2-5, with TRBD2 matching 7 bases. Germline V CDR1 and CDR2: MDHEN, SYDVKM. CDR3 length equals 13 residues. Trimming cost V 5 bases and J 5 bases; bases outside gene matches: 5. CDR3 protein: CASSLLAPETQYF. The CDR3 DNA follows: TGTGCCAGCAGTCTACTAGCGCCGGAGACCCAGTACTTC.

This rearrangement joins TRBV12-2 to TRBJ2-2; the table names TRBD2, a call not compared with the DNA. TRBV12-2 is deemed a pseudogene. This CDR3 has 19 residues. In DNA form, the CDR3 reads TGTGCAAGTCGCTTAGGGGCCGTTTGTCTAGCGGGCACCACCGGGGAGCTGTTTTTT. This sequence encodes CASRLGAVCLAGTTGELFF.

This clone occurred once. V gene TRBV9 combines with J gene TRBJ1-2; D gene ambiguous. CDR1 and CDR2 from the germline V gene are SGDLS and YYNGEE. The V end lost 4 bases, the J end lost 5 bases, and 9 bases lay between the germline ends. The CDR3 covers 12 residues. The CDR3 sequence: CASSTDGYGYTF. DNA for the CDR3: TGTGCCAGCAGCACCGACGGATATGGCTACACCTTC.

About this clone: The same CDR3 arises from other DNA sequences in this sample as well. The chain links TRBV5-1 to TRBJ1-5; D not certain. The V gene lost 2 bases and the J gene lost 2 bases, with 11 bases spanning the gap. Germline V gene data show CDR1 as SGHRS and CDR2 as YFSETQ. The CDR3 is 15 amino acids. Here the CDR3 reads CASSFEGGGNQPQHF. In DNA form, the CDR3 reads TGCGCCAGCAGCTTCGAGGGAGGTGGCAATCAGCCCCAGCATTTT.

The V call is TRBV5-4, the J call TRBJ2-1; 15 positions agree with TRBD2. Germline-derived CDR1 and CDR2 are SGHNT and YYREEE (reference sequence). CDR3 length equals 17 residues. Trimming cost V 3 bases and J 4 bases; bases outside gene matches: 5. For the CDR3, the DNA is TGTGCCAGCAGCTCTGGGACTAGCGGGGGGATATACAATGAGCAGTTCTTC. Protein sequence: CASSSGTSGGIYNEQFF. The whole variable domain, filled in from reference TRBV5-4 and TRBJ2-1, reads ETGVTQSPTHLIKTRGQQVTLRCSSQSGHNTVSWYQQALGQGPQFIFQYYREEENGRGNFPPRFSGLQFPNYSSELNVNALELDDSALYLCASSSGTSGGIYNEQFFGPGTRLTVL.

There are a few counts of this clone. The J gene is TRBJ1-1, the V gene TRBV7-9; no clear D gene. V was clipped by 8 bases and J by 2 bases, with 9 bases between them. The length of the CDR3 is 12 residues. The V gene's germline CDR1 is SEHNR and CDR2 FQNEAQ (reference sequence). CDR3 protein: CASATANTEAFF. The CDR3 region has the DNA TGTGCCAGCGCCACGGCAAACACTGAAGCTTTCTTT.

V and J are TRBV6-1 and TRBJ1-2; weak D call: TRBD1 (5 bases). Looked up from germline, CDR1 is MNHNS and CDR2 is SASEGT. Trimming removed 8 bases from V and 5 bases from J, with 15 bases in between. The CDR3 is 13 residues long. CDR3 DNA: TGTGCCAGCCGGGACGGAGGTAGATATGGCTACACCTTC. It encodes CASRDGGRYGYTF.

V usage is TRBV5-1 and J usage is TRBJ2-7; D remains ambiguous. Germline V gene data show CDR1 as SGHRS and CDR2 as YFSETQ. V lost 1 base and J lost 6, with 14 bases in between. The length of the CDR3 is 14 residues. DNA for the CDR3: TGCGCCAGCAGCTTGTCGGGCGCGGACGCCGAGCAGTACTTC. Amino acids: CASSLSGADAEQYF.

Only a few counts were recorded for this clone. The chain uses TRBV7-3 and TRBJ2-7; D is perhaps TRBD1 (6 bases). This CDR3 is built from 13 residues. V was trimmed by 5 bases and J by 7 bases, leaving 15 bases between them. The germline V gene has CDR1 SGHTA and CDR2 FQGTGA. Written as DNA, the CDR3 is TGTGCCAGCAGCCTCACAAACACAGGGGAGCAGTACTTC. It is translated as CASSLTNTGEQYF.

In DNA form, the CDR3 reads TGTGCCACAAACAGGGTTAGGCATAGCAATCAGCCCCAGCATTTT. Translation gives CATNRVRHSNQPQHF. The chain is built from TRBV28 and TRBJ1-5; the D gene is possibly TRBD1 (6 bases). The length of the CDR3 is 15 residues. Germline-derived CDR1 and CDR2 are MDHEN and SYDVKM. V lost 10 bases to trimming and J lost 0 bases, with 16 bases between them.

The chain is built from TRBV7-6 and TRBJ2-7; D perhaps matches TRBD1 (6 bases). The CDR3 loop spans 15 amino acids. Germline V CDR1 and CDR2: SGHVS, FNYEAQ. Trimming removed 4 bases from V and 7 bases from J, with 20 bases in between. This CDR3 is CASSSLARGTGEQYF. The CDR3 DNA sequence: TGTGCCAGCAGCTCCCTCGCGAGGGGGACGGGGGAGCAGTACTTC.

The V and J genes are TRBV7-9 and TRBJ2-7; 7 bases match TRBD1. J was trimmed by 2 bases and V by 5 bases; bases with no gene match: 9. The CDR3 has 15 amino acids. Germline V lookup: CDR1 SEHNR, CDR2 FQNEAQ (reference sequence). This CDR3 reads CASSPHPGQTYEQYF. Here the CDR3 DNA reads TGTGCCAGCAGCCCCCATCCGGGACAGACCTACGAGCAGTACTTC.

The chain uses TRBV7-2 and TRBJ2-5, with 9 nucleotides matching TRBD2. The assigned J gene may be wrong: the sequence end matches TRBJ2-7 better. The germline CDR1 and CDR2 sequences are SGHTA and FQGNSA. The CDR3 spans 19 residues. The CDR3 loop is CASSFSPGGSGSTSYEQYF. In nucleotides, the CDR3 is TGTGCCAGCAGCTTTAGTCCGGGGGGTAGCGGGAGTACATCCTACGAGCAGTACTTC.

This clone occurred once. The chain uses TRBV19 and TRBJ1-5; D unclear. The CDR3 covers 11 residues. CDR1 is LNHDA and CDR2 is SQIVND in the germline V gene (reference sequence). Between the trimmed V and J ends, which lost 3 bases and 11 bases, there was a span of 8 bases. The CDR3 DNA is TGTGCCAGTAGTATGGCCTGGTCCCAGCATTTT. It codes for CASSMAWSQHF.

The genes are TRBV7-9 and TRBJ1-4, with D uncertain. Trimming left V 10 bases short and J 1 base short, with 10 bases between. The germline V gene has CDR1 SEHNR and CDR2 FQNEAQ (reference sequence). This CDR3 is 13 amino acids long. The CDR3 DNA follows: TGTGCCACCTCGGGGAGAACTAATGAAAAACTGTTTTTT. It yields the protein CATSGRTNEKLFF.

V gene TRBV7-8 combines with J gene TRBJ2-7; 9 bases are a match to TRBD2. The CDR3 covers 12 residues. Germline lookup yields CDR1 SGHVS and CDR2 FQNEAQ. Germline trimming cut 6 bases from V and 6 bases from J; bases unmatched to any gene: 3. CDR3 sequence: CASSRAGGEQYF. The CDR3 DNA reads TGTGCCAGCAGTCGAGCGGGGGGCGAGCAGTACTTC.

This chain links TRBV7-3 with TRBJ2-3, with 10 nucleotides matching TRBD2. CDR3 size: 20 residues. Germline lookup yields CDR1 SGHTA and CDR2 FQGTGA. J gave up 0 bases and V 4 bases, and 16 bases lay outside the gene matches. Written as DNA, the CDR3 is TGTGCCAGCAGCTCGCCCCAAGAGGTAGCGGGAGGCACTAGCACAGATACGCAGTATTTT. Translated, it gives CASSSPQEVAGGTSTDTQYF. The variable domain in full, completed from reference TRBV7-3 and TRBJ2-3, reads GAGVSQTPSNKVTEKGKYVELRCDPISGHTALYWYRQSLGQGPEFLIYFQGTGAADDSGLPNDRFFAVRPEGSVSTLKIQRTERGDSAVYLCASSSPQEVAGGTSTDTQYFGPGTRLTVL.

In this sample, this clone turned up once. The rearrangement links TRBV4-1 to TRBJ2-1; D is perhaps TRBD1 (6 bases). The CDR3 length is 15 residues. Germline V gene sequence: CDR1 MGHRA, CDR2 YSYEKL. The ends were cut back, 2 bases at V and 8 bases at J, with 16 bases in the middle. The DNA for the CDR3 is TGCGCCAGCAGCCAAACCGGGACACCTTACGATGAGCAGTTCTTC. This sequence encodes CASSQTGTPYDEQFF.

The chain employs TRBV4-1 and TRBJ2-7, with 9 bases that match TRBD1. Germline V gene data show CDR1 as MGHRA and CDR2 as YSYEKL. V trimming: 3 bases; J trimming: 3 bases; junction bases outside the gene matches: 12. CDR3 length: 17 amino acids. DNA for the CDR3: TGCGCCAGCAGCCATCGCCCCAGGGGGGACAGGGACTACGAGCAGTACTTC. This translates into CASSHRPRGDRDYEQYF.

The chain joins TRBV29-1 to TRBJ2-1; D not certain. V lost 7 bases, J lost 2 bases, and 9 bases lay in between. CDR1 SQVTM and CDR2 ANQGSEA come from the germline V gene. The CDR3 extends over 12 amino acids. This CDR3 reads CSAFEPYNEQFF. Here the CDR3 DNA reads TGCAGCGCCTTCGAGCCCTACAATGAGCAGTTCTTC.

V usage is TRBV19 and J usage is TRBJ2-1, with TRBD1 matching over 7 bases. V trimming: 8 bases; J trimming: 4 bases; junction bases outside the gene matches: 8. CDR1 and CDR2 from the germline V gene are LNHDA and SQIVND (reference sequence). CDR3 size: 14 residues. The CDR3 nucleotides are TGTGCCAGTGGACAGGCCTTTGCATACAATGAGCAGTTCTTC. Protein sequence: CASGQAFAYNEQFF.

The chain is built from TRBV11-3 and TRBJ2-1; no firm D call. V was cut by 4 bases and J by 10 bases, with 8 bases left in between. The germline gives CDR1 SGHNT, CDR2 YENEEA. The CDR3 loop spans 11 amino acids. CDR3 DNA sequence: TGTGCCAGCAGCTCCCGCCAGGAGCAGTTCTTC. This encodes CASSSRQEQFF.